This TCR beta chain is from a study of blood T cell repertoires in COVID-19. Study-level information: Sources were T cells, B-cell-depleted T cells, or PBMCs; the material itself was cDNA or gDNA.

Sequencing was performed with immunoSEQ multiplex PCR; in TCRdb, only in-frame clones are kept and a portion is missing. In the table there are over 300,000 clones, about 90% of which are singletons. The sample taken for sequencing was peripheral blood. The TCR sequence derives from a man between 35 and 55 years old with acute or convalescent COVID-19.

This CDR3 reads CASMVGGNTGELFF. CDR3 DNA: TGTGCCAGTATGGTGGGGGGGAACACCGGGGAGCTGTTTTTT. The chain combines TRBV19 with TRBJ2-2; tentatively, D is TRBD2 (6 bases). Germline V gene lookup returns CDR1 LNHDA and CDR2 SQIVND (reference sequence). Trimming took off 7 bases at V and 1 base at J, with 10 bases between the two ends. CDR3 length: 14 amino acids.